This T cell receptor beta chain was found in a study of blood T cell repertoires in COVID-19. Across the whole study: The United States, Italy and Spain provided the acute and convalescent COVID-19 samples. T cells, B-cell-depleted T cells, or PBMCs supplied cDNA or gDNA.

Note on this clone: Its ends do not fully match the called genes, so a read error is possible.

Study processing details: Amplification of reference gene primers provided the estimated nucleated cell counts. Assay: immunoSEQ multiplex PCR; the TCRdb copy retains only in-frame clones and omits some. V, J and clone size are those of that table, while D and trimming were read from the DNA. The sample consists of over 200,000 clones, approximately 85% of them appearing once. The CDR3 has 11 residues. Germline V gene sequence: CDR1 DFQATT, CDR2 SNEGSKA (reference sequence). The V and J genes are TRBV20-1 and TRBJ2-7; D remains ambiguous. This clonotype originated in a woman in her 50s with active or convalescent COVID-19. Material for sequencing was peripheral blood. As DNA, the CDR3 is TGCAGTGCTCCCCTCGACCGGGTGTTGCACTTC. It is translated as CSAPLDRVLHF.